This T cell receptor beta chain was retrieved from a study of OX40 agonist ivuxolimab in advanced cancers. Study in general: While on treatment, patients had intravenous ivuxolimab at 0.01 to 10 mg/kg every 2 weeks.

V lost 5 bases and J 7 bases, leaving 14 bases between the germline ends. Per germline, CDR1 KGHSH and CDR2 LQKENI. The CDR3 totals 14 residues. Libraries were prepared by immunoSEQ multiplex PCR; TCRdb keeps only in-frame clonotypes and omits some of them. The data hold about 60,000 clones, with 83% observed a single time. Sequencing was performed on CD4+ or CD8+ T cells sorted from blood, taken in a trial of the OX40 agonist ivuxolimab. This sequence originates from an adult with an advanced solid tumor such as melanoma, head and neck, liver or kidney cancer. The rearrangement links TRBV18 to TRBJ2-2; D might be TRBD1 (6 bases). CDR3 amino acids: CASSVRDTDGELFF. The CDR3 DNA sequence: TGTGCCAGCTCAGTCCGGGACACGGACGGGGAGCTGTTTTTT. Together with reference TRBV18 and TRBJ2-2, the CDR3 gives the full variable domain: NAGVMQNPRHLVRRRGQEARLRCSPMKGHSHVYWYRQLPEEGLKFMVYLQKENIIDESGMPKERFSAEFPKEGPSILRIQQVVRGDSAAYFCASSVRDTDGELFFGEGSRLTVL.